Listed below are T cell receptor beta chains from one sample, sequenced in a study of PD-L1 blockade in urothelial cancer. Libraries were prepared by immunoSEQ multiplex PCR; TCRdb keeps only in-frame clonotypes and omits some of them. The sample has under 40,000 clones, over 70% seen once. The source material was PBMCs, sampled around atezolizumab (anti-PD-L1) treatment. All receptors derive from a man in his 70s with urothelial cancer. Both conserved end residues are part of each CDR3. D genes are given only for firm matches. Clone size is shown for a subset of rows, as once, few, many or a class of expanded clone.

v_gene	j_gene	abundance	d_gene	CDR3nt	CDR3aa
TRBV7-9	TRBJ1-2	.	.	TGTGCCAGCAGCTTGAGATCCGGCTACACCTTC	CASSLRSGYTF
TRBV7-2	TRBJ1-5	.	.	TGTGCCAGCAGCGGAACGGGGGAGCAGCCCCAGCATTTT	CASSGTGEQPQHF
TRBV9	TRBJ1-1	few	.	TGTGCCAGCAGCGTAGCCCAGGTTGGCACTGAAGCTTTCTTT	CASSVAQVGTEAFF
TRBV5-4	TRBJ2-5	.	.	TGTGCCAGCAGCGCAGATTGGGAGACCCAGTACTTC	CASSADWETQYF
TRBV5-4	TRBJ2-2	.	.	TGTGCCAGCAAGAATACAGGGAGTGCCGGGGAGCTGTTTTTT	CASKNTGSAGELFF
TRBV2	TRBJ1-1	once	.	TGTGCCAGCCTTGAATGGGCGAACACTGAAGCTTTCTTT	CASLEWANTEAFF
TRBV5-8	TRBJ2-5	.	.	TGTGCCAGCAGCTTGCCAGGGGTGACCCAGTACTTC	CASSLPGVTQYF
TRBV11-1	TRBJ2-5	.	TRBD1	TGTGCCAGCGGCCCGGGGACAGGGGGTTGGAAGACCCAGTACTTC	CASGPGTGGWKTQYF
TRBV30	TRBJ2-2	.	TRBD1	TGTGCCTGGAGTGGGGACAGGAACACCGGGGAGCTGTTTTTT	CAWSGDRNTGELFF
TRBV7-2	TRBJ1-3	.	.	TGTGCCAGCAGCTTCTCCGGGAGCTCTGGAAACACCATATATTTT	CASSFSGSSGNTIYF
TRBV10-3	TRBJ2-1	.	.	TGTGCCATCAGCCCCTCCGAGAATGAGCAGTTCTTC	CAISPSENEQFF
TRBV5-6	TRBJ2-6	few	.	TGTGCCAGCCTACCCTCCGGGGCCAACGTCCTGACTTTC	CASLPSGANVLTF
TRBV19	TRBJ1-5	.	TRBD1	TGTGCCAGTAGTGACTGGACAGGGTCCAATCAGCCCCAGCATTTT	CASSDWTGSNQPQHF
TRBV19	TRBJ1-5	.	.	TGTGCCAGTAGTACCGCATCGGGCAATCAGCCCCAGCATTTT	CASSTASGNQPQHF
TRBV4-3	TRBJ1-2	.	.	TGCGCCAGCAGCCAAGATCGGCGGGGGCTAGGCTACACCTTC	CASSQDRRGLGYTF
TRBV2	TRBJ1-4	.	TRBD1	TGTGCCAGCAGGGGACAGGGGGCGCGGGGGGAAAAACTGTTTTTT	CASRGQGARGEKLFF
TRBV4-1	TRBJ2-1	.	.	TGCGCCAGCAGCCCCTTGAGTAGTCGGGATGAGCAGTTCTTC	CASSPLSSRDEQFF
TRBV19	TRBJ2-3	.	.	TGTGCCAGCAGGGCCGGAACCACAGATACGCAGTATTTT	CASRAGTTDTQYF
TRBV28	TRBJ1-2	.	.	TGTGCCAGCAGTTTATCTTTCAGGGGCAGGGGCTACACCTTC	CASSLSFRGRGYTF
TRBV7-2	TRBJ2-1	few	TRBD2	TGTGCCAGCAGCTTAGGGACTAGCGGGAGTAGGGAGCAGTTCTTC	CASSLGTSGSREQFF
TRBV19	TRBJ2-1	once	TRBD2	TGTGCCAGTAGTACCGGACTAGGTGGCAGTGAGCAGTTCTTC	CASSTGLGGSEQFF
TRBV9	TRBJ1-4	.	.	TGTGCCAGCTCCTCCCGAGGTTCAACTAATGAAAAACTGTTTTTT	CASSSRGSTNEKLFF
TRBV5-1	TRBJ2-3	.	TRBD2	TGCGCCAGCAACCGGGGGGTTAGCCTTTCCCAAGGGGATACGCAGTATTTT	CASNRGVSLSQGDTQYF
TRBV7-6	TRBJ2-5	.	TRBD1	TGTGCCAGCAGCTTCCACCCCGCAGGGGGCGGGGAGACCCAGTACTTC	CASSFHPAGGGETQYF
TRBV18	TRBJ2-1	once	.	TGTGCCAGCTCACCTCTCCAGGGAGAGCAGTTCTTC	CASSPLQGEQFF
TRBV9	TRBJ1-5	.	.	TGTGCCAGCAGCGTAGCAGGGATCAATCAGCCCCAGCATTTT	CASSVAGINQPQHF
TRBV5-5	TRBJ2-3	.	TRBD1	TGTGCCAGCAGCTTACAGGGGGCATCGGATACGCAGTATTTT	CASSLQGASDTQYF
TRBV7-2	TRBJ2-5	.	.	TGTGCCAGCAGCTTAGTCGGGTTCCAAGAGACCCAGTACTTC	CASSLVGFQETQYF
TRBV25-1	TRBJ2-2	.	TRBD2	TGTGCCAGCAGTGAGTTCACTAGCGCGAACACCGGGGAGCTGTTTTTT	CASSEFTSANTGELFF